These 5 T cell receptor beta chains came from one sample sequenced in a study of CD8 T cells in Susac syndrome (dated by TCRdb to the late 2010s). Receptors were amplified or captured by the immunoSEQ multiplex PCR assay. RNA was extracted using the RNeasy kit, and roughly 0.45 to 1 microgram was reverse transcribed with random hexamers. TCRdb's own reprocessing of the public reads used fastp at Q25 and MiXCR and kept productive beta chains. All rows with the same CDR3 protein become a single entry with the most common DNA and genes. In this sample the table shows about 66,000 distinct CDR3 sequences, 90% to 95% of which occur a single time. The top ten clonotypes cover 0.5% to 0.6% of the sample. The sequencing sample was made of CD8+ T cells from PBMCs. The source of these receptors is a human donor with multiple sclerosis.

This clonotype has just one count. This rearrangement joins TRBV12-3 or TRBV12-4 to TRBJ2-3, with 12 bases aligning to TRBD1. This CDR3 contains 16 residues. Unmatched junction bases numbered 4, after V lost 2 bases and J lost 4 bases. DNA of the CDR3: TGTGCCAGCAGTTTAATCGGGACAGGGGGCGCAGATACGCAGTATTTT. This codes for CASSLIGTGGADTQYF.

The V call is TRBV3-1, the J call TRBJ2-1; the D gene is possibly TRBD1 (5 bases). Trimming took off 1 base at V and 5 bases at J, with 9 bases between the two ends. The CDR3 consists of 14 residues. CDR1 and CDR2 from the germline V gene are LGHDT and YNNKEL (reference sequence). CDR3 sequence (DNA): TGTGCCAGCAGCCAAGGGGGCTATAACAATGAGCAGTTCTTC. It specifies CASSQGGYNNEQFF.

This clonotype showed up just once. The rearrangement links TRBV12-5 to TRBJ2-1; tentatively, D is TRBD2 (6 bases). Germline V lookup: CDR1 LGHNT, CDR2 FRNRAP. This CDR3 has 14 residues. The V end lost 4 bases, the J end lost 8 bases, and 15 bases lay between the germline ends. DNA for the CDR3: TGTGCTAGTGGTTGCGATGGCCCGGGGGATGAGCAGTTCTTC. Translating it yields CASGCDGPGDEQFF. The variable domain in full, completed from reference TRBV12-5 and TRBJ2-1, reads DARVTQTPRHKVTEMGQEVTMRCQPILGHNTVFWYRQTMMQGLELLAYFRNRAPLDDSGMPKDRFSAEMPDATLATLKIQPSEPRDSAVYFCASGCDGPGDEQFFGPGTRLTVL.

The chain has TRBV4-2 and TRBJ2-1; a possible D gene is TRBD2 (6 bases). The CDR3 is made up of 17 amino acids. Germline loops: CDR1 LGHNA, CDR2 YNFKEQ. Trimming stripped 0 bases from V and 4 bases from J, with 16 bases between. The CDR3 region is CASSQDPGTGEYNEQFF. In DNA, the CDR3 is TGTGCCAGCAGCCAAGATCCCGGGACGGGAGAGTACAATGAGCAGTTCTTC.

V usage is TRBV7-6 and J usage is TRBJ2-1; no clear D. V dropped 1 base and J dropped 0 bases, with 7 bases sitting between them. CDR3 length: 15 residues. CDR1 and CDR2 (germline): SGHVS, FNYEAQ. CDR3 sequence reads: CASSLERNSYNEQFF. The CDR3 DNA sequence: TGTGCCAGCAGCTTAGAGAGGAACTCCTACAATGAGCAGTTCTTC.